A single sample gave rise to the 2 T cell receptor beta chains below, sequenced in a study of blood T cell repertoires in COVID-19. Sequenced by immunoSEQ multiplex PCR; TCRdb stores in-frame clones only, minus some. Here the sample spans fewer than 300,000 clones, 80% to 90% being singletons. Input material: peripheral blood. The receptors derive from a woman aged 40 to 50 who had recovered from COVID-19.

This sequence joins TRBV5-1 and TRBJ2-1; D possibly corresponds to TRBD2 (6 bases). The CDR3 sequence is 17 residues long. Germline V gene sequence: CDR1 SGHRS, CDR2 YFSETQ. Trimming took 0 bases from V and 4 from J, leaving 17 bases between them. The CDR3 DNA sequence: TGCGCCAGCAGCTTGGGGGGTCTTGCGGGGTGGTACAATGAGCAGTTCTTC. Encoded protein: CASSLGGLAGWYNEQFF.

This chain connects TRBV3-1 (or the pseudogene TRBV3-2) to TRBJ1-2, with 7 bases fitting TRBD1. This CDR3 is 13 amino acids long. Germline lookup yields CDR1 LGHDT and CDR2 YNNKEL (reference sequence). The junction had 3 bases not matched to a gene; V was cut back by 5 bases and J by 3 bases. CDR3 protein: CASSSGTDYGYTF. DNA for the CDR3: TGTGCCAGCAGCTCCGGGACAGACTATGGCTACACCTTC.